This T cell receptor (beta chain) derives from a study of T cells in localized non-small cell lung cancer. Broader study findings: Uninvolved nearby lung showed the greatest T cell clonality, exceeding that found in tumor. Higher blood T cell density tracked longer overall survival. Appearing in adjacent lung were a median approximately 50 of the top 100 tumor clones.

The V gene's germline CDR1 is SNHLY and CDR2 FYNNEI. V gave up 4 bases and J gave up 4 bases; unmatched junction bases: 1. This CDR3 is built from 13 residues. Comment on this clone: The antigen is unknown.

TCRdb's copy holds only in-frame clones and misses some; the assay was immunoSEQ multiplex PCR. The sample records 20,000 to 25,000 clones, 90% being singletons. The receptor comes from a woman aged 40 to 75 with stage I lung adenocarcinoma. The material was peripheral blood, obtained before any cancer treatment. J is TRBJ2-1 and V is TRBV2, with 7 nucleotides matching TRBD1. The CDR3 region has the DNA TGTGCCAGCAGTGGACAGGGATACAATGAGCAGTTCTTC. It encodes CASSGQGYNEQFF.